Sequencing of this T cell receptor beta chain was carried out in a study of shared clonotypes between healthy human individuals. Approximately 210 ng DNA, 25,000 to 30,000 T cell genomes, went into each sorted-subset replicate PCR. As handled by the study authors: ImmunoSEQ sequences covered only the junction and lacked quality scores; filtering therefore differed. This table comes from immunoSEQ multiplex PCR, and its TCRdb copy is limited to in-frame clones, with some not included. V and J calls plus clone size are reproduced from that table; the DNA served to infer D and trimming. The repertoire has nearly 2 million clones, about 95% of them found once; the top ten carry less than 1.5%. Points from the study as a whole: Large depth notwithstanding, sorted-subset sequencing proved incomplete by rarefaction.

The CDR3 sequence is 13 residues long. Germline lookup yields CDR1 MGHRA and CDR2 YSYEKL. The ends were cut back, 8 bases at V and 1 base at J, with 11 bases in the middle. Naive CD8 cells comprised CD45RO-negative, CCR7-positively selected cells, excluding terminally differentiated effector memory CD45RA+ cells. As for this clone: The antigen remains unidentified.

The sequencing sample was made of naive CD8+ T cells sorted from blood. This chain uses TRBV4-1 with TRBJ1-1; D is possibly TRBD1 (6 bases). This TCR was sampled from a man younger than 35 in good health. The CDR3 region is CASARQANTEAFF. The CDR3 DNA follows: TGCGCCAGCGCTAGACAGGCGAACACTGAAGCTTTCTTT.